This T cell receptor (beta chain) was found in a study of cytomegalovirus exposure and HLA in healthy donors. Study observations and caveats: Likely technical artifact: a cluster of highly shared sequence variants. By HLA locus, TCR association rates varied in a later analysis, with DRB1 showing the most and HLA-C the fewest.

13 Jbeta primers and 60 Vbeta primers were used for the PCR. Assay used: immunoSEQ multiplex PCR; TCRdb lists only in-frame clones, some missing. The sample holds some 250,000 clones; 82% are singletons and the top ten take 5.4%. A note on this clone: Its antigen is currently unknown.

V gave up 7 bases and J gave up 0 bases, with 9 bases separating them. CDR1 and CDR2 (germline): SGDLS, YYNGEE. The length of the CDR3 is 13 residues. The receptor comes from a woman aged 40 to 50 in good health and CMV-seropositive. Sequencing was done on a sample of PBMCs. V usage is TRBV9 and J usage is TRBJ2-3, with TRBD1 as a possible D gene (5 bases). The CDR3 loop is CASGALSTDTQYF. CDR3 in DNA: TGTGCCAGCGGGGCCCTTAGCACAGATACGCAGTATTTT.